Listed below are T cell receptor beta chains from one sample, sequenced in a study of cytomegalovirus exposure and HLA in healthy donors. Generated by immunoSEQ multiplex PCR, the TCRdb table keeps only in-frame clones and is missing some. The table has 200,000 or so clones, over 75% seen once; the top ten hold roughly 2%. The sample taken for sequencing was PBMCs. The receptors were sampled from a woman between 18 and 29 years old in good health and CMV-seropositive. CDR3s include the opening cysteine and the closing phenylalanine or tryptophan. A D gene is named only where the DNA matches it firmly. Clone size is not always given. Where it is, it says once, few, many or a class for expanded clones.

TRBV18	.	.	TRBJ2-7	TGTGCCAGCTCACCCACAGGGTTTAGCTCCTACGAGCAGTACTTC	CASSPTGFSSYEQYF
TRBV7-9	.	.	TRBJ2-5	TGTGCCAGCAGTCTGGGGCGGGAGACCCAGTACTTC	CASSLGRETQYF
TRBV27	.	TRBD2	TRBJ2-1	TGTGCCAGCAGTAACCAGACTAGCGGGGCCTACAATGAGCAGTTCTTC	CASSNQTSGAYNEQFF
TRBV10-2	.	TRBD2	TRBJ2-3	TGCGCCAGCAGTGGGGTTAGCGGGAGTGGCACAGATACGCAGTATTTT	CASSGVSGSGTDTQYF
TRBV19	.	TRBD1	TRBJ2-7	TGTGCCAGTAGTCCGACAGGGTTTTTCTACGAGCAGTACTTC	CASSPTGFFYEQYF
TRBV5-1	.	TRBD2	TRBJ2-1	TGCGCCAGCAGCAAAAGCGGGGGGTACAATGAGCAGTTCTTC	CASSKSGGYNEQFF
TRBV7-9	.	.	TRBJ2-7	TGTGCCAGCAGCCTCTCCTACGAGCAGTACTTC	CASSLSYEQYF
TRBV4-1	once	.	TRBJ2-1	TGCGCCAGCAGCCAACCTACGAGGAGAGGGCGGTACAATGAGCAGTTCTTC	CASSQPTRRGRYNEQFF
TRBV9	few	.	TRBJ2-7	TGTGCCAGCAGCGTAGTTCCCGGGTCAGCATACGAGCAGTACTTC	CASSVVPGSAYEQYF
TRBV4-1	.	TRBD2	TRBJ2-3	TGCGCCAGCAGCTTAGCGGGGCCCTACACAGATACGCAGTATTTT	CASSLAGPYTDTQYF
TRBV7-3	.	TRBD2	TRBJ2-7	TGTGCCAGCAGCTTAAGCAGCGGGAGTAGCTACGAGCAGTACTTC	CASSLSSGSSYEQYF
TRBV28	.	TRBD2	TRBJ2-7	TGTGCCAGCAGTTTTGAGACCGGGGGGATAGGGAGCTCCTACGAGCAGTACTTC	CASSFETGGIGSSYEQYF
TRBV19	.	.	TRBJ2-7	TGTGCCAGTAGCCCCGGGGGCTCCTACGAGCAGTACTTC	CASSPGGSYEQYF
TRBV19	few	TRBD2	TRBJ2-1	TGTGCCAGTAGTTTCAGCGGGAGACAGCTAAAAGAGCAGTTCTTC	CASSFSGRQLKEQFF
TRBV5-4	once	.	TRBJ2-2	TGTGCCAGCAGCTTGGGAGGGATCGGATGGGGTAACACCGGGGAGCTGTTTTTT	CASSLGGIGWGNTGELFF
TRBV10-3	few	TRBD1	TRBJ2-7	TGTGCCATCAGTGAGTCGGGACAGGCCTACGAGCAGTACTTC	CAISESGQAYEQYF
TRBV5-4	.	.	TRBJ2-7	TGTGCCAGCAGCTTGCAACTGGAGGGTTACGAGCAGTACTTC	CASSLQLEGYEQYF
TRBV27	.	.	TRBJ2-5	TGTGCCAGCAGTTGGACACTACAAGAGACCCAGTACTTC	CASSWTLQETQYF
TRBV11-1	.	.	TRBJ2-5	TGTGCCAGCAGCTTATCAACAGTACAAGAGACCCAGTACTTC	CASSLSTVQETQYF
TRBV28	.	.	TRBJ2-7	TGTGCCTCCGCCGGGACACCTTACGAGCAGTACTTC	CASAGTPYEQYF
TRBV5-8	.	.	TRBJ1-5	TGTGCCAGCAGCTTTGACCAGCACGGGTTAAATCAGCCCCAGCATTTT	CASSFDQHGLNQPQHF
TRBV2	.	.	TRBJ2-7	TGTGCCAGCGAGTTGTCCCGGACAGCGTCCTACGAGCAGTACTTC	CASELSRTASYEQYF